This TCR beta chain was captured in a study of shared clonotypes between healthy human individuals. Broader study findings: Sorted-subset sequencing was shown by rarefaction to be incomplete despite large depth.

As for this clone: Its target is not known.

The CDR3 contains 16 residues. Germline CDR1 is SNHLY and CDR2 is FYNNEI. V lost 5 bases, J lost 2 bases, and 11 bases stayed unmatched. TCRdb keeps only in-frame clones here, not all; method: immunoSEQ multiplex PCR. This sample carries millions of clones, approximately 94% of them seen once, and the ten largest clones take roughly 0.13%. Subsets obtained from CD4+ cells comprised CD45RA+ naive and CD45RA-negative memory cells. This chain connects TRBV2 to TRBJ1-2; 7 positions match TRBD1. The source of this sequence is a man aged 18 to 29 in good health. Specimen: naive CD4+ T cells sorted from blood. Noted subset: CD45RA+ positively selected. For the CDR3, the DNA is TGTGCCAGCAGTCCTCCGGGACAGCAATCGAACTATGGCTACACCTTC. This translates into CASSPPGQQSNYGYTF.